This TCR beta chain was sequenced during a study of metastatic and nonmetastatic thyroid tumors. Study-wide context: From malignant and benign thyroid patients, repertoires in blood and in tumor or nodule tissue were compared. Study-wide points: It was reportedly found that TCR beta diversity was significantly higher in malignant thyroid tumors than in benign nodules, a difference seen in both blood and tumor samples.

This CDR3 has 14 amino acids. CDR1 is SGHTA and CDR2 is FQGNSA in the germline V gene. V shed 0 bases and J shed 2 bases, with 6 bases lying between them. Treatment of any kind had been given to no patient before thyroid surgery. Study processing details: Clinicopathological groups differed in CDR3, with these differences serving to build a distant-metastasis classifier for papillary thyroid cancer. TCRdb reanalyzed the PCR reads with MiXCR. TCRdb, not the original authors, processed these V and J calls. Counted here are over 50,000 clones, roughly 29% occurring once; the ten biggest clones make up around 15%. On this clone itself: The antigen is undetermined.

The rearrangement uses TRBV7-2 and TRBJ2-3, with TRBD2 as a possible D gene (5 bases). The specimen was blood. The origin of this receptor is a female donor with papillary thyroid cancer or a benign thyroid nodule (not recorded which). Some clones in this sample may be carry-over from other donors' samples. CDR3 sequence (DNA): TGTGCCAGCAGCTTAGCGGGAGACACAGATACGCAGTATTTT. Translating gives CASSLAGDTDTQYF.